Listed here are 19 T cell receptor beta chains from one sample, sequenced in a study of blood T cell repertoires in COVID-19 (dated by TCRdb to about 2020). Receptors were amplified or captured by the immunoSEQ multiplex PCR assay. TCRdb mirrors the immuneACCESS table, restricted to in-frame sequences. Some clones are absent from its copies; in checked studies, under half trace to an unresolved V gene, and the reason for the others is unknown. The sample records some 300,000 clones, roughly 91% of which are singletons. Around 2% of the sample goes to the ten largest clones. Sequencing was performed on PBMCs or T cells enriched from blood (not recorded which). These receptors were obtained from a woman aged 55-69 years in a cohort exposed to, infected with or recovered from COVID-19 (not recorded which).

V is TRBV28 and J is TRBJ1-6; tentatively, D is TRBD1 (5 bases). The V end lost 7 bases, the J end lost 2 bases, and 12 bases lay between the germline ends. CDR3 length equals 15 residues. Per the germline V gene, CDR1 is MDHEN and CDR2 is SYDVKM. The CDR3 loop is CASKAGRAYNSPLHF. The CDR3 bases are TGTGCCAGCAAAGCCGGCAGGGCCTATAATTCACCCCTCCACTTT.

The chain has TRBV25-1 and TRBJ2-7; 13 bases match TRBD2. The CDR3 is made up of 17 amino acids. Trimming cost V 5 bases and J 4 bases; bases outside gene matches: 11. Germline CDR1 reads MGHDK; CDR2 reads SYGVNS. The CDR3 sequence: CASSPRPGLAGSYEQYF. The CDR3 DNA is TGTGCCAGCAGTCCCCGACCGGGACTAGCGGGGAGTTACGAGCAGTACTTC.

The chain is built from TRBV7-9 and TRBJ2-5; 8 nucleotides align to TRBD1. CDR3 length: 16 residues. CDR1 is SEHNR, CDR2 FQNEAQ, per germline (reference sequence). J was trimmed by 2 bases and V by 2 bases; bases with no gene match: 7. CDR3 DNA sequence: TGTGCCAGCAGCTTATCCGGCAGGGGGCTGCAAGAGACCCAGTACTTC. Residues: CASSLSGRGLQETQYF.

The CDR3 reads CASSLRGGRGTDTQYF. CDR3 in DNA: TGTGCCAGCAGCTTACGGGGCGGGAGAGGTACAGATACGCAGTATTTT. The chain couples TRBV11-2 to TRBJ2-3; 7 nucleotides align to TRBD2. Germline CDR1 and CDR2: SGHAT and FQNNGV. The V gene end was trimmed by 2 bases and the J gene end by 3 bases; junction bases not matched to a gene: 8. The CDR3 totals 16 residues. Drawing the rest from reference TRBV11-2 and TRBJ2-3, the complete variable domain is EAGVAQSPRYKIIEKRQSVAFWCNPISGHATLYWYQQILGQGPKLLIQFQNNGVVDDSQLPKDRFSAERLKGVDSTLKIQPAKLEDSAVYLCASSLRGGRGTDTQYFGPGTRLTVL.

The CDR3: CASSQGYYRGGSYNSPLHF. The CDR3, as DNA: TGCGCCAGCAGCCAAGGGTATTATCGCGGAGGCTCCTATAATTCACCCCTCCACTTT. The rearrangement joins TRBV4-1 to TRBJ1-6, with D uncertain. The germline V gene encodes CDR1 MGHRA and CDR2 YSYEKL. The ends were cut back, 1 base at V and 0 bases at J, with 16 bases in the middle. The CDR3 has 19 residues.

The chain uses TRBV6-5 and TRBJ2-2, with TRBD1 identical over 7 bases. Trimming at V came to 7 bases and at J to 3 bases, leaving 5 bases not matched to a gene. The CDR3 runs to 14 residues. CDR1 and CDR2 (germline): MNHEY, SVGAGI. Written as DNA, the CDR3 is TGTGCCAGCACTCGGGACAGCCACACCGGGGAGCTGTTTTTT. This codes for CASTRDSHTGELFF.

The J gene is TRBJ2-1, the V gene TRBV7-2, with TRBD1 identical over 7 bases. In germline, CDR1 is SGHTA, CDR2 FQGNSA. V lost 0 bases, J lost 4 bases, and 6 bases stayed unmatched. This CDR3 region has 16 residues. The CDR3 here is CASSLAGTDFYNEQFF. The CDR3, as DNA: TGTGCCAGCAGCTTAGCAGGGACAGACTTTTACAATGAGCAGTTCTTC.

The rearrangement joins TRBV2 to TRBJ1-5, with a tentative D call TRBD1 (5 bases). The CDR3 consists of 14 residues. Trimming cost V 7 bases and J 7 bases, with 17 bases left between them. Germline V gives CDR1 SNHLY, CDR2 FYNNEI. This chain's CDR3 is CASMVRGLGQPQHF. The CDR3 nucleotides are TGTGCCAGCATGGTAAGGGGTTTAGGACAGCCCCAGCATTTT.

The chain employs TRBV7-9 and TRBJ2-7, with D maybe TRBD2 (5 bases). Trimming stripped 5 bases from V and 5 bases from J, with 16 bases between. The CDR3 runs 14 residues. Per germline, CDR1 SEHNR and CDR2 FQNEAQ (reference sequence). The CDR3 coding sequence is TGTGCCAGCAGCAGGAGGACCGGGATGGACGAGCAGTACTTC. It yields the protein CASSRRTGMDEQYF.

The chain is built from TRBV6-4 and TRBJ2-1, with 7 bases aligning to TRBD1. Trimming took 8 bases from V and 6 from J; bases not matched to a gene: 10. Germline loops: CDR1 MRHNA, CDR2 SNTAGT. The CDR3 has 14 residues. The CDR3 is CASPETGSVNEQFF. The CDR3 DNA reads as TGTGCCAGCCCTGAGACAGGGTCTGTCAATGAGCAGTTCTTC.

This chain uses TRBV2 with TRBJ1-3; 7 bases line up with TRBD1. CDR1 SNHLY and CDR2 FYNNEI come from the germline V gene. Trimming took 5 bases from V and 2 from J; bases not matched to a gene: 9. The CDR3 covers 16 residues. The CDR3: CASSLRQGVTGNTIYF. CDR3 nucleotides: TGTGCCAGCAGTCTAAGACAGGGTGTAACTGGAAACACCATATATTTT. Full variable domain (remainder filled in from reference TRBV2 and TRBJ1-3): EPEVTQTPSHQVTQMGQEVILRCVPISNHLYFYWYRQILGQKVEFLVSFYNNEISEKSEIFDDQFSVERPDGSNFTLKIRSTKLEDSAMYFCASSLRQGVTGNTIYFGEGSWLTVV.

CDR3 in DNA: TGTGCCAGCAGCATTTATCCGGGACTAGCGGGAGAGTACAATGAGCAGTTCTTC. Protein: CASSIYPGLAGEYNEQFF. J is TRBJ2-1 and V is TRBV9, with TRBD2 matching over 14 bases. The CDR3 has 18 residues. Germline assignment: CDR1 SGDLS and CDR2 YYNGEE. V gave up 4 bases and J gave up 4 bases; unmatched junction bases: 10.

This clone was observed a single time. V usage is TRBV7-8 and J usage is TRBJ1-6, with a weak D call TRBD1 (6 bases). The CDR3 is 18 amino acids. The V end lost 4 bases, the J end lost 8 bases, and 24 bases lay between the germline ends. CDR1 and CDR2 (germline): SGHVS, FQNEAQ. For the CDR3, the DNA is TGTGCCAGCAGCTGGGGGCCATCCCCAGGGTGGGGTGATTCACCCCTCCACTTT. It encodes CASSWGPSPGWGDSPLHF.

The chain employs TRBV7-3 and TRBJ2-1; tentatively, D is TRBD1 (6 bases). There are 15 residues in the CDR3. Trimming removed 3 bases from V and 4 bases from J, with 13 bases in between. Germline V gene sequence: CDR1 SGHTA, CDR2 FQGTGA. In DNA form, the CDR3 reads TGTGCCAGCAGCTTGGACAGTCGTCCGTACAATGAGCAGTTCTTC. Translation: CASSLDSRPYNEQFF.

The rearrangement links TRBV9 to TRBJ2-3; D not resolved. The V end was cut by 2 bases, the J end by 3 bases, with 7 bases between. Germline CDR1 reads SGDLS; CDR2 reads YYNGEE. This CDR3 has 13 amino acids. CDR3 residues: CASSVPTTDTQYF. CDR3 nucleotides: TGTGCCAGCAGCGTCCCCACAACAGATACGCAGTATTTT.

The chain couples TRBV7-3 to TRBJ2-1; 7 nucleotides line up with TRBD2. From germline, CDR1 is SGHTA and CDR2 FQGTGA. The J segment lost 7 bases and the V segment lost 5 bases, leaving 11 bases of the junction unmatched. The CDR3 spans 15 residues. The CDR3 DNA sequence: TGTGCCAGCAGCCCAAGCGGCGGGAGCCAAAATGAGCAGTTCTTC. Protein: CASSPSGGSQNEQFF.

V usage is TRBV6-2 or TRBV6-3 and J usage is TRBJ1-4, with unresolved D. Trimming took 4 bases from V and 7 from J, leaving 13 bases between them. This CDR3 is built from 14 residues. Germline CDR1 reads MNHEY; CDR2 reads SVGEGT. CDR3 nucleotides: TGTGCCAGCAGTTCGCCGGCCACGGGTGAAAAACTGTTTTTT. It specifies CASSSPATGEKLFF.

This rearrangement joins TRBV13 to TRBJ2-1; 7 bases align to TRBD2. Germline V lookup: CDR1 PRHDT, CDR2 FYEKMQ (reference sequence). V shed 9 bases and J 8 bases; nucleotides not matched to a gene: 13. This CDR3 spans 14 amino acids. CDR3 amino acids: CASRQTSRSHEQFF. The DNA for the CDR3 is TGTGCCAGTCGCCAGACTAGCCGGAGCCATGAGCAGTTCTTC.

V and J are TRBV5-1 and TRBJ2-7, with a tentative D call TRBD2 (6 bases). Trimming removed 2 bases at V and 3 bases at J, with 12 bases between. Germline values: CDR1 SGHRS, CDR2 YFSETQ. The CDR3 has 14 amino acids. The chain's CDR3 is CASSFGGIGYEQYF. As DNA, the CDR3 is TGCGCCAGCAGCTTCGGAGGGATTGGCTACGAGCAGTACTTC.